This passage covers 7 T cell receptor beta chains from one sample sequenced in a study of OX40 agonist ivuxolimab in advanced cancers. TCRdb's table, derived via immunoSEQ multiplex PCR, lists solely in-frame clones and lacks some. The sample includes under 85,000 clones, about 86% of them seen just once. Sequencing used CD4+ or CD8+ T cells sorted from blood, obtained in a trial of the OX40 agonist ivuxolimab. These receptors all come from an adult with an advanced solid tumor such as melanoma, head and neck, liver or kidney cancer.

The rearrangement links TRBV5-4 to TRBJ1-1; no reliable D call. Germline V gene sequence: CDR1 SGHNT, CDR2 YYREEE (reference sequence). Trimming removed 4 bases from V and 7 bases from J, with 14 bases in between. The CDR3 length is 13 residues. CDR3 residues: CASSRAELYEAFF. The CDR3 DNA is TGTGCCAGCAGCCGGGCGGAATTGTATGAAGCTTTCTTT.

This clone was seen only a few times. V gene TRBV5-1 combines with J gene TRBJ2-5; 7 nucleotides match TRBD2. The CDR3 consists of 18 residues. Germline CDR1 SGHRS, CDR2 YFSETQ. With 0 bases clipped from V and 0 bases from J, the junction kept 11 bases outside the gene matches. The CDR3 DNA reads as TGCGCCAGCAGCTTGGCCTGGCTAGCGGAGCCGTACCAAGAGACCCAGTACTTC. As protein: CASSLAWLAEPYQETQYF.

The J gene is TRBJ1-6, the V gene TRBV6-6, with a tentative D call TRBD1 (5 bases). V was trimmed by 6 bases and J by 15 bases, leaving 15 bases between them. The CDR3 is 12 residues long. Per germline, CDR1 MNHNY and CDR2 SVGAGI (reference sequence). As DNA, the CDR3 is TGTGCCAGCAGCACGGCGGGGGTGAGCCTCCACTTT. Translating gives CASSTAGVSLHF.

The chain employs TRBV19 and TRBJ1-1, with D uncertain. In germline, CDR1 is LNHDA, CDR2 SQIVND (reference sequence). The CDR3 spans 13 residues. V was shortened by 1 base and J by 4 bases, with 7 bases between the two germline ends. The CDR3 loop reads CASSIVSGTEAFF. The CDR3 nucleotides read TGTGCCAGTAGTATAGTCTCAGGCACTGAAGCTTTCTTT.

This clone was observed a handful of times. The CDR3 DNA reads as TGTGCCAGCAGTACCCGCAGCTATGGCTACACCTTC. Translating gives CASSTRSYGYTF. This chain uses TRBV2 with TRBJ1-2; D call uncertain. This CDR3 has 12 amino acids. The ends were cut back, 5 bases at V and 4 bases at J, with 8 bases in the middle. CDR1 is SNHLY and CDR2 is FYNNEI in the germline V gene.

The chain links TRBV6-6 to TRBJ1-1; D gene ambiguous. This CDR3 spans 11 amino acids. The V and J ends lost 6 bases and 1 base respectively, with 3 bases between them. Germline CDR1 reads MNHNY; CDR2 reads SVGAGI (reference sequence). In nucleotides, the CDR3 is TGTGCCAGCAGCGGGAACACTGAAGCTTTCTTT. Protein sequence: CASSGNTEAFF.

The CDR3 DNA reads as TGTGCCAGCGGGGGTTTCGCTGAAGCTTTCTTT. Its protein product is CASGGFAEAFF. The chain employs TRBV14 and TRBJ1-1; possible D gene TRBD1, 5 bases. The germline V gene encodes CDR1 SGHDN and CDR2 FVKESK. The CDR3 is 11 amino acids. The germline V and J ends were trimmed by 8 bases and 6 bases, with 10 bases remaining between them.